These 10 T cell receptor beta chains came from one sample sequenced in a study of T-cell memory formation after mild COVID-19. TCRdb re-called the 5' RACE reads through MiXCR, storing one row per CDR3 protein. The sample yields under 300,000 distinct CDR3 sequences, under 20% seen once. What was sequenced was PBMCs or a T cell subset sorted from them (not recorded which). These receptors were taken from a man aged 18 to 29 who had mild COVID-19 (a few samples of this study predate the infection). Cell type and time point are not known.

In this sample, this clonotype turned up a few times. This chain links TRBV6-6 with TRBJ2-3; weak D call: TRBD1 (6 bases). The CDR3 spans 16 residues. The germline CDR1 and CDR2 sequences are MNHNY and SVGAGI (reference sequence). Trimming stripped 4 bases from V and 0 bases from J, with 14 bases between. The CDR3 is CASSSPGHGSTDTQYF. CDR3 in DNA: TGTGCCAGCAGTTCGCCGGGACACGGGAGCACAGATACGCAGTATTTT.

This clonotype was counted only a few times. The V call is TRBV20-1, the J call TRBJ1-3; D call uncertain. Germline CDR1 DFQATT, CDR2 SNEGSKA (reference sequence). The CDR3 contains 13 residues. V lost 6 bases and J 2 bases, leaving 11 bases between the germline ends. In nucleotides, the CDR3 is TGCAGTGCCCAGGACCGGCCTGGAAACACCATATATTTT. It specifies CSAQDRPGNTIYF.

The table lists this clonotype with a few counts. The rearrangement joins TRBV5-5 to TRBJ2-7, with a tentative D call TRBD2 (5 bases). Germline V gene data show CDR1 as SGHKS and CDR2 as YYEKEE (reference sequence). The ends were cut back, 2 bases at V and 1 base at J, with 13 bases in the middle. The CDR3 is made up of 15 amino acids. DNA for the CDR3: TGTGCCAGCAGCTTCGAGGGCCCTGGGTCCTACGAGCAGTACTTC. The encoded protein is CASSFEGPGSYEQYF.

This chain uses TRBV9 with TRBJ2-1, with D hard to call. CDR1 and CDR2 (germline): SGDLS, YYNGEE. Between the trimmed V and J ends, which lost 4 bases and 8 bases, there was a span of 13 bases. The CDR3 is 13 amino acids. The CDR3 DNA is TGTGCCAGCAGCCCTGCCGGACCCCATGAGCAGTTCTTC. This translates into CASSPAGPHEQFF.

This clonotype was seen more than once but under ten times. This sequence joins TRBV28 and TRBJ1-2; weak D call: TRBD1 (5 bases). Germline V gene sequence: CDR1 MDHEN, CDR2 SYDVKM. The germline V and J ends were trimmed by 2 bases and 7 bases, with 11 bases remaining between them. The CDR3 runs 13 residues. CDR3 loop: CASSLGLGRGYTF. CDR3 sequence (DNA): TGTGCCAGCAGTTTAGGGTTGGGACGTGGCTACACCTTC.

This clonotype was found many times. The rearrangement links TRBV5-1 to TRBJ2-1, with TRBD1 as a possible D gene (5 bases). The length of the CDR3 is 15 residues. Trimming removed 4 bases at V and 6 bases at J, with 17 bases between. Germline-derived CDR1 and CDR2 are SGHRS and YFSETQ. CDR3 sequence: CASSADRYLRNEQFF. DNA for the CDR3: TGCGCCAGCAGCGCCGACAGATACCTTCGCAATGAGCAGTTCTTC.

The chain employs TRBV5-1 and TRBJ2-5, with 12 bases identical to TRBD1. J gave up 5 bases and V 6 bases, and 8 bases lay outside the gene matches. This CDR3 spans 15 amino acids. Germline V gene sequence: CDR1 SGHRS, CDR2 YFSETQ. DNA for the CDR3: TGCGCCAGCACGGACAGGGACAGGGGGCAGGAGACCCAGTACTTC. This codes for CASTDRDRGQETQYF.

In its sample, this clonotype was seen a few times. The chain carries TRBV7-2 and TRBJ2-1; perhaps TRBD2 as D (6 bases). Germline CDR1 is SGHTA and CDR2 is FQGNSA. V was clipped by 5 bases and J by 2 bases, with 16 bases between them. The CDR3 has 16 amino acids. CDR3 in amino acids: CASSPPGSGAYNEQFF. The CDR3 DNA follows: TGTGCCAGCAGCCCCCCGGGTTCGGGGGCCTACAATGAGCAGTTCTTC.

This clonotype has a handful of counts. J is TRBJ2-3 and V is TRBV4-3; D call uncertain. Germline V gives CDR1 LGHNA, CDR2 YSLEER. The CDR3 length is 15 residues. The germline V and J ends were trimmed by 4 bases and 1 base, with 12 bases remaining between them. The CDR3 is CASSPGLHGTDTQYF. In DNA form, the CDR3 reads TGCGCCAGCAGCCCCGGCCTACATGGCACAGATACGCAGTATTTT.

A few counts support this clonotype. V and J are TRBV12-3 or TRBV12-4 and TRBJ2-4, with 8 nucleotides matching TRBD2. This CDR3 has 16 amino acids. Trimming took 4 bases from V and 0 from J; bases not matched to a gene: 5. Here the CDR3 DNA reads TGTGCCAGCAGTTCTGTAGCGGGGCTAGCCAAAAACATTCAGTACTTC. Translation gives CASSSVAGLAKNIQYF.